This T cell receptor (beta chain) was profiled in a study of T-cell memory formation after mild COVID-19 (dated by TCRdb to about 2021). For the study in its entirety: Most TCR sequence clusters were specific to one of the two donors. T-cell clones expanding and contracting after mild COVID-19 in two donors were tracked by longitudinal TCRalpha and TCRbeta repertoire sequencing. Two young, previously healthy adult volunteers made up the cohort, one male and one female.

Ficoll-Paque density gradient centrifugation was used to isolate PBMCs. The paper as a whole reports these results and caveats: Some responding clones were detected in pre-infection memory, which suggested that pre-existing cross-reactive memory T cells had joined the SARS-CoV-2 response. The study included only a couple of mild cases, and larger cohorts that include severe cases with pre-infection samples were judged to be necessary. Clones contracting from day 15 to 85 had balanced CD4/CD8 phenotypes, while a second wave expanding from day 15 to 37 was biased towards CD4+. SARS-CoV-2 specificity was not confirmed for the second-wave clones peaking on day 37. Contracting CD4+ clones appeared mostly in the CM and EM memory subsets, whereas CD8+ clones were enriched in EMRA.

Instrument on record: Illumina NovaSeq 6000. TCRalpha and TCRbeta cDNA libraries were built by 5'RACE with constant-segment primers, adding sample barcodes and unique molecular identifiers. Trizol reagent was used to extract RNA from every sample. Library amplification was performed in two PCR steps, and a second sample barcode and Illumina TruSeq adapters were introduced in the second step. Libraries were sequenced on an Illumina NovaSeq with 2 x 150 bp paired-end reads. From the authors' description of their analysis: Demultiplexing of reads and collapsing into UMI-guided consensus sequences were performed with migec v1.2.7. Using mixcr v2.1.11, UMI consensuses were aligned to TRA and TRB V and J templates and then assembled into clonotypes. A clonotype was counted as expanded or contracted only if both edgeR and NoisET called the change significant, with noise models trained on biological replicates. For edgeR calls, the thresholds were a false discovery rate-adjusted p below 0.01 and a log2 fold-change of 1. PCA with hierarchical clustering of max-normalized trajectories of the 1000 most abundant clonotypes was used as exploratory dynamics analysis. The CD4 or CD8 phenotype of responding clones was assigned using the separately sequenced CD4+ and CD8+ repertoires. Using fastp at Q25 and MiXCR, TCRdb reprocessed the public reads and kept productive beta chains. Here each entry gathers all rows of one CDR3 protein and keeps the most common genes and DNA. The V and J calls were determined by TCRdb, not by the authors. The sample table shows about 430,000 distinct CDR3 sequences, and 24% are seen once. 7.5% to 10% of the sample is taken by the ten largest.

This clonotype has just a few counts. The specificity of this receptor is unknown. Compared with germline, one end of the junction differs, possibly owing to a read error. The sample consisted of PBMCs or a T cell subset sorted from them (not recorded which). This receptor was taken from an adult woman who had mild COVID-19 (a few samples of this study predate the infection). The sample titles of this study are shuffled in the database, so cell type and time point are left out; the donor was told from shared clones.

This receptor carries the CDR3 CASSLSVQQTQYF. The DNA sequence reads TGTGCCAGCAGCTTAAGTGTCCAACAGACCCAGTACTTC. This receptor chain uses TRBV7-2 and TRBJ2-5; the D segment cannot be called with confidence. The germline V gene encodes CDR1 SGHTA and CDR2 FQGNSA. Taken from cysteine to phenylalanine, the CDR3 has 13 residues. Kept here is only the CDR3 DNA, which spans 39 bases and is read in frame from base 1.